This TCR beta chain originates from a study of blood T cell repertoires in COVID-19. For the study at large: The analysed material was cDNA or gDNA that came from T cells, B-cell-depleted T cells, or PBMCs.

The table came from immunoSEQ multiplex PCR; TCRdb's copy has only in-frame clones and leaves some out. The table lists under 300,000 clones, approximately 91% of them singletons, with 2% to 2.5% in the top ten. This CDR3 spans 15 amino acids. V was clipped by 3 bases and J by 5 bases, with 16 bases between them. Germline CDR1 reads MDHEN; CDR2 reads SYDVKM. Enrolled through a virtual design, the participants were between roughly 18 and 90 years of age and came from some 26 US areas. This clone was observed a few times. J is TRBJ1-1 and V is TRBV28; a possible D gene is TRBD1 (6 bases). The sequence came from a woman aged 40 to 49 with acute COVID-19. Sequencing used PBMCs or T cells enriched from blood (not recorded which). CDR3 nucleotides: TGTGCCAGCAGTTTCCGACAGGTAGGACGGACTGAAGCTTTCTTT. Encoded protein: CASSFRQVGRTEAFF.